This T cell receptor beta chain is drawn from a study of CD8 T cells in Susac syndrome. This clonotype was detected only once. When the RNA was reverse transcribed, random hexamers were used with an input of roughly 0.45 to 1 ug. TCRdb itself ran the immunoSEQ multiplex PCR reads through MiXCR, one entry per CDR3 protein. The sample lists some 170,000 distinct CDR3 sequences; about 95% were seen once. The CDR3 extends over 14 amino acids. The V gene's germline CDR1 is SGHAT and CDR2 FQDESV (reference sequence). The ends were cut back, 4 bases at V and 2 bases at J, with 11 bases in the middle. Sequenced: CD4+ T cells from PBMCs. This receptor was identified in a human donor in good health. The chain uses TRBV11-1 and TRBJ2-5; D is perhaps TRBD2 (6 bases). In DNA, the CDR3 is TGTGCCAGCAGCTCCTGGACTAAACAAGAGACCCAGTACTTC. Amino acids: CASSSWTKQETQYF.